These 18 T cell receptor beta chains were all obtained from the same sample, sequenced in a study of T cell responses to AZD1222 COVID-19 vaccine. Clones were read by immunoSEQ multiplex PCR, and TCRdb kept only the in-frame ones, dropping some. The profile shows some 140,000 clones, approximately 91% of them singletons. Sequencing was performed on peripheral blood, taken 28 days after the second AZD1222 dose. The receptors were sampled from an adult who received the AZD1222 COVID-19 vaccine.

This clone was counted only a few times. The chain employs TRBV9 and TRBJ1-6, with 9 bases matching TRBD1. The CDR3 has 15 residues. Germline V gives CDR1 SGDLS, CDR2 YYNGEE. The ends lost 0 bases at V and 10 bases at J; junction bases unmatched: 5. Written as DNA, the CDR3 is TGTGCCAGCAGCGTAGCGGGACAGGGTAACTCACCCCTCCACTTT. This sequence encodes CASSVAGQGNSPLHF.

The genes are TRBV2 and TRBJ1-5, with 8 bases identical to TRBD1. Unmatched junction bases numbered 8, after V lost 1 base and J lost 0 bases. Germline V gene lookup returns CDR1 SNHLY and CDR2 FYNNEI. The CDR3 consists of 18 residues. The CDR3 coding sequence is TGTGCCAGCAGTGAAGGGACAGGGAGTCTGGATAGCAATCAGCCCCAGCATTTT. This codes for CASSEGTGSLDSNQPQHF.

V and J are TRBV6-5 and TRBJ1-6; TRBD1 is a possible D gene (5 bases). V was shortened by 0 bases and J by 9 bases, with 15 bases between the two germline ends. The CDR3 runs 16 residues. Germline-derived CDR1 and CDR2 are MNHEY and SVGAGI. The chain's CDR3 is CASSYSGDSKSSPLHF. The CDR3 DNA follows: TGTGCCAGCAGTTACTCGGGGGACTCAAAAAGTTCACCCCTCCACTTT.

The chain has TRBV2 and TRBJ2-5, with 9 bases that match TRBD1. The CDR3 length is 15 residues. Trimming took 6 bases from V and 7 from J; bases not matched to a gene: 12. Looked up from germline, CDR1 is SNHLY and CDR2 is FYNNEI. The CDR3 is CASRTTGGGLGTQYF. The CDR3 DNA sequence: TGTGCCAGCAGGACCACAGGGGGCGGATTGGGGACCCAGTACTTC.

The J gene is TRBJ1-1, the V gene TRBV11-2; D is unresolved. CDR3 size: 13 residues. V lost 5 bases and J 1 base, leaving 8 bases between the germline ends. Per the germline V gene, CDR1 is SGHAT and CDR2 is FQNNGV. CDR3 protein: CASSRAENTEAFF. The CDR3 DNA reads TGTGCCAGCAGCCGGGCCGAGAACACTGAAGCTTTCTTT.

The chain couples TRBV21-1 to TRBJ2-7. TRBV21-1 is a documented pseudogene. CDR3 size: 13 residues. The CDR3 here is CASRDGAAHEQYV. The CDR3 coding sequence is TGTGCCAGCAGGGACGGGGCGGCCCACGAGCAGTACGTC.

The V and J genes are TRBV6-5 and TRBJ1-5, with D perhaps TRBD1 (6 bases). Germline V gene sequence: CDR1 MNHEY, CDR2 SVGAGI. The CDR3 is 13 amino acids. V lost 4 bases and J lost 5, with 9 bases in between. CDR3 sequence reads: CASSWDIDQPQHF. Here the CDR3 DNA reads TGTGCCAGCAGTTGGGACATCGATCAGCCCCAGCATTTT.

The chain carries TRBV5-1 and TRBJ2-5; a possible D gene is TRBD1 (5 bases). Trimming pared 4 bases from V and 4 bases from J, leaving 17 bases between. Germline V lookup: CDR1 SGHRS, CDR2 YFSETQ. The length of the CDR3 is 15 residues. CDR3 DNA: TGCGCCAGCAGCGGAGATCCAGGGTTGGGAGAGACCCAGTACTTC. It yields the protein CASSGDPGLGETQYF.

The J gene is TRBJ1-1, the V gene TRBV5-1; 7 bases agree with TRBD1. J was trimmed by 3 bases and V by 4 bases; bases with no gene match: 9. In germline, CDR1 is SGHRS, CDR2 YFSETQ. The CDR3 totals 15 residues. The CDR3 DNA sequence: TGCGCCAGCAGCCCTAATACAGGGGAGGACACTGAAGCTTTCTTT. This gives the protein CASSPNTGEDTEAFF.

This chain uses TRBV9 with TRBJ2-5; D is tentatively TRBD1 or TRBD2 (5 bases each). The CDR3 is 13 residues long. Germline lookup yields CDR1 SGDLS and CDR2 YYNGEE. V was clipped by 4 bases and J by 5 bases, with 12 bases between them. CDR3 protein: CASSFGWGETQYF. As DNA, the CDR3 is TGTGCCAGCAGCTTCGGATGGGGGGAGACCCAGTACTTC.

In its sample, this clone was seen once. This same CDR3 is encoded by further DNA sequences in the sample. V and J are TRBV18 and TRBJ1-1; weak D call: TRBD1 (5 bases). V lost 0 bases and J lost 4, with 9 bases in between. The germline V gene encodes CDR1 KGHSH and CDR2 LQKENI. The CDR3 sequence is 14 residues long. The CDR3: CASSPPGGGTEAFF. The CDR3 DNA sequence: TGTGCCAGCTCACCACCGGGCGGGGGCACTGAAGCTTTCTTT. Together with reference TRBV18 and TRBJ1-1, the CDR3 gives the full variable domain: NAGVMQNPRHLVRRRGQEARLRCSPMKGHSHVYWYRQLPEEGLKFMVYLQKENIIDESGMPKERFSAEFPKEGPSILRIQQVVRGDSAAYFCASSPPGGGTEAFFGQGTRLTVV.

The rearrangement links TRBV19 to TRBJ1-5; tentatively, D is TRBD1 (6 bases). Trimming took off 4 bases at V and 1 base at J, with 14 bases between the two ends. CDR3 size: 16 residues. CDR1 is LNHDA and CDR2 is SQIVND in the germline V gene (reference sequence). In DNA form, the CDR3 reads TGTGCCAGTAGTACGAAGGGGGGGGGAAGCAATCAGCCCCAGCATTTT. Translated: CASSTKGGGSNQPQHF. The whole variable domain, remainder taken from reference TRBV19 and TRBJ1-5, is DGGITQSPKYLFRKEGQNVTLSCEQNLNHDAMYWYRQDPGQGLRLIYYSQIVNDFQKGDIAEGYSVSREKKESFPLTVTSAQKNPTAFYLCASSTKGGGSNQPQHFGDGTRLSIL.

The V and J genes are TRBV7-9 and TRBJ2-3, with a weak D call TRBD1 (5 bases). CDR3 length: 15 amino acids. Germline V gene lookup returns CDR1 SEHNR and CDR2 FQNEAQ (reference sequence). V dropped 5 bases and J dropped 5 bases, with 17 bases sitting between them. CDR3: CASSADGAHVDTQYF. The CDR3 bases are TGTGCCAGCAGCGCTGATGGGGCCCATGTAGATACGCAGTATTTT.

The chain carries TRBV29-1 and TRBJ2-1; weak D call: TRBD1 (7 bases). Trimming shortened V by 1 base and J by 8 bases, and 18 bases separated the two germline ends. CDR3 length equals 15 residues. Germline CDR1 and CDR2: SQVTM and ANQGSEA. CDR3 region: CSVEGARGGGDEQFF. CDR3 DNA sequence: TGCAGCGTTGAAGGGGCGCGAGGGGGCGGGGATGAGCAGTTCTTC.

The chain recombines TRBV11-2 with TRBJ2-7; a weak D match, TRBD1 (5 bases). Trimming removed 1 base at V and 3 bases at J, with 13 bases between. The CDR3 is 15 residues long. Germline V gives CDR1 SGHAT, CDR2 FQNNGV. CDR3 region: CASSLAETADYEQYF. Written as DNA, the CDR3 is TGTGCCAGCAGCTTAGCCGAGACAGCAGACTACGAGCAGTACTTC. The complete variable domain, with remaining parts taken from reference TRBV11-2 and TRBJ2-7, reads EAGVAQSPRYKIIEKRQSVAFWCNPISGHATLYWYQQILGQGPKLLIQFQNNGVVDDSQLPKDRFSAERLKGVDSTLKIQPAKLEDSAVYLCASSLAETADYEQYFGPGTRLTVT.

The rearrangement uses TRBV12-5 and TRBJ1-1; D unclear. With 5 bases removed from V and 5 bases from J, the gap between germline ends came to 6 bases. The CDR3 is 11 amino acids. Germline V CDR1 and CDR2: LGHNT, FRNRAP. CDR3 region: CASGPGTEAFF. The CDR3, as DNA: TGTGCTAGTGGTCCGGGAACTGAAGCTTTCTTT.

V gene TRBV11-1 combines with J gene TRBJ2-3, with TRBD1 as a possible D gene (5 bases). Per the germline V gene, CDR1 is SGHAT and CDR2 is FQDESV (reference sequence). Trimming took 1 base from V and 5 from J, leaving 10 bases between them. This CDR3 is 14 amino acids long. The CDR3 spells CASSLGGLRDTQYF. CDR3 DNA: TGTGCCAGCAGCTTAGGGGGCCTCAGAGATACGCAGTATTTT.

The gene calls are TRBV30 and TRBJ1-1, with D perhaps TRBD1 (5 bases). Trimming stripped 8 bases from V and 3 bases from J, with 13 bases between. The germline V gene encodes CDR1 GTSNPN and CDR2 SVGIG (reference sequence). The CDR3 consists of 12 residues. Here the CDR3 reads CALEGSYTEAFF. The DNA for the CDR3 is TGTGCCCTTGAGGGGTCCTACACTGAAGCTTTCTTT.